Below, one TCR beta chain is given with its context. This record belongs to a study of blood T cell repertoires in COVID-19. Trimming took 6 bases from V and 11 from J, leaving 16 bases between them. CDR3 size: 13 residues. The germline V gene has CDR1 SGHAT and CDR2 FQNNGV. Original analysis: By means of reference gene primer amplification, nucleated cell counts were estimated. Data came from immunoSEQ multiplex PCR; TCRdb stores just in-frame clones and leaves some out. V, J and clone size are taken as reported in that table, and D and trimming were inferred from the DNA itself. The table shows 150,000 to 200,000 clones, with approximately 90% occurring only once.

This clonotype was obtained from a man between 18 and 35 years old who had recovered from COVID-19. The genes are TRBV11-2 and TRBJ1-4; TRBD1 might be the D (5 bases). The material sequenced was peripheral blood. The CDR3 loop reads CASRGASNPKLFF. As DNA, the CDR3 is TGTGCCAGCAGAGGGGCTAGTAACCCTAAACTGTTTTTT.